This T cell receptor (beta chain) was sequenced in a study of OX40 agonist ivuxolimab in advanced cancers. Study-wide results and caveats: Clonal expansion from baseline to week 6 occurred in both CD4+ and CD8+ T cells.

Exclusion of a patient followed from autoimmune disease history or systemic immunosuppression. Data came from immunoSEQ multiplex PCR; TCRdb stores just in-frame clones and leaves some out. The sample consists of 60,000 to 70,000 clones, about nine tenths of them appearing once. About this clone: Its matching antigen is unknown.

V lost 6 bases to trimming and J lost 0 bases; unmatched junction nucleotides: 7. CDR3 length: 16 residues. CDR1 is MNHEY and CDR2 is SMNVEV in the germline V gene (reference sequence). This sequence originates from an adult with an advanced solid tumor such as melanoma, head and neck, liver or kidney cancer. J is TRBJ2-3 and V is TRBV27, with 9 positions matching TRBD1. This specimen consisted of CD4+ or CD8+ T cells sorted from blood, obtained in a trial of the OX40 agonist ivuxolimab. CDR3 residues: CASRPDRGISTDTQYF. CDR3 nucleotide sequence: TGTGCCAGCAGACCTGACAGGGGGATAAGCACAGATACGCAGTATTTT.